These T cell receptor beta chains were read from a single sample in a study of Ad26.COV2.S vaccination and SARS-CoV-2 variants. Generated by immunoSEQ multiplex PCR, the TCRdb table keeps only in-frame clones and is missing some. The sample includes 440,000 or so clones, 80% to 90% of them seen just once. The source material was peripheral blood, sampled in a trial of Ad26.COV2.S vaccine versus placebo. These receptors came from a person aged 18 to 59 who received the Ad26.COV2.S COVID-19 vaccine or a placebo. CDR3s include the opening cysteine and the closing phenylalanine or tryptophan. A D gene is named only where the DNA matches it firmly. Clone size is not always given. Where it is, it says once, few, many or a class for expanded clones.

j_gene,d_gene,v_gene,abundance,CDR3nt,CDR3aa
TRBJ1-1,NA,TRBV10-3,once,TGTGCCATCAGCGACGACAGGAGGGAAGCTTTCTTT,CAISDDRREAFF
TRBJ2-5,TRBD2,TRBV5-1,NA,TGCGCCAGCAGCTCGGGACTAGCGGAAGAGACCCAGTACTTC,CASSSGLAEETQYF
TRBJ2-1,NA,TRBV19,NA,TGTGCCAGTAGTATAGAATACAGGAATGAGCAGTTCTTC,CASSIEYRNEQFF
TRBJ2-5,TRBD1,TRBV19,NA,TGTGCCAGTAGTGGAACAGGGGCTAGGTCTTACTTC,CASSGTGARSYF
TRBJ1-2,TRBD1,TRBV9,NA,TGTGCCAGCAGCGTAGGCAGGGGGGAAAACTATGGCTACACCTTC,CASSVGRGENYGYTF
TRBJ1-2,NA,TRBV6-6,NA,TGTGCCAGCAGTTACTCGGCAGGGACTCCTAACTATGGCTACACCTTC,CASSYSAGTPNYGYTF
TRBJ2-7,NA,TRBV30,NA,TGTGCCTGGAGTGAGGCTTTCGGACCCTCCTACGAGCAGTACTTC,CAWSEAFGPSYEQYF
TRBJ1-1,TRBD1,TRBV9,NA,TGTGCCAGCAGCGTAGCTACAGAGGGACAGGGGGATGCTTTCTTT,CASSVATEGQGDAFF
TRBJ2-5,NA,TRBV7-3,NA,TGTGCCAGCAGCGTCGGTGGACAGTTCCAAGAGACCCAGTACTTC,CASSVGGQFQETQYF
TRBJ2-1,NA,TRBV2,many,TGTGCCAGCAGGGGGAGTGGGAATGAGCAGTTCTTC,CASRGSGNEQFF